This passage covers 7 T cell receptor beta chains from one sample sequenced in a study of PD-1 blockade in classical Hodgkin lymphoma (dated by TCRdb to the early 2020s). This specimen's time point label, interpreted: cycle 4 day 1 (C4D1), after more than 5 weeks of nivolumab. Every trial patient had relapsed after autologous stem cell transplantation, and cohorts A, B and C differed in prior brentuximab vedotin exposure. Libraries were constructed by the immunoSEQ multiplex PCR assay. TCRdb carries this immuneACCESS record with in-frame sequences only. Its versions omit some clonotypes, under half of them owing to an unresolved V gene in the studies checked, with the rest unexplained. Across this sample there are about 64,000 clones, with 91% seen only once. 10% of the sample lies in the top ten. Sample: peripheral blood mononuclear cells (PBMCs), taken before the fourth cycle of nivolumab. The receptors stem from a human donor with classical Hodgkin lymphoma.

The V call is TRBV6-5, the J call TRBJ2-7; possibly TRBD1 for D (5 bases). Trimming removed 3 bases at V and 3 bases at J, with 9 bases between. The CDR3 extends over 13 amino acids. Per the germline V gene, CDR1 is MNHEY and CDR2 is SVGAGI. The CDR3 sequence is CASSYGAHYEQYF. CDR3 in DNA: TGTGCCAGCAGTTATGGGGCCCACTACGAGCAGTACTTC.

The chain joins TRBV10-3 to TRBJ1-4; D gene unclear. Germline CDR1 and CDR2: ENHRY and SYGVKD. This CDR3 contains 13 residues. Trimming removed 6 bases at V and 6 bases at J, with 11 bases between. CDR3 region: CAISIDGDEKLFF. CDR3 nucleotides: TGTGCCATCAGCATAGACGGCGATGAAAAACTGTTTTTT.

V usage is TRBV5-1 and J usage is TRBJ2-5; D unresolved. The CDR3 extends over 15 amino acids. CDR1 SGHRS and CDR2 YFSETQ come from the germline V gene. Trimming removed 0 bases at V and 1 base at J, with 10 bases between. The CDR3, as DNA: TGCGCCAGCAGCTTGGAAGGGAAAGGCCAAGAGACCCAGTACTTC. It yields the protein CASSLEGKGQETQYF.

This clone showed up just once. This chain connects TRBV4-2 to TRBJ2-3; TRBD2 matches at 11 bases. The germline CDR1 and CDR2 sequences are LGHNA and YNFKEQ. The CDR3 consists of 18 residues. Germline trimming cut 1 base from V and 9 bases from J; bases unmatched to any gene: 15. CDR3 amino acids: CASSQADPIAGGPRTQYF. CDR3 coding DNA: TGTGCCAGCAGCCAAGCGGACCCTATAGCGGGGGGGCCGAGGACGCAGTATTTT.

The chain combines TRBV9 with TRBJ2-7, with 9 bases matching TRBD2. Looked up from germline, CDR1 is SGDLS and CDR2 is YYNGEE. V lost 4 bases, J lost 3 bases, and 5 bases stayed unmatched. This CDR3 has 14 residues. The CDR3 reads CASSRGGAVYEQYF. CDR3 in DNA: TGTGCCAGCAGCCGCGGGGGGGCAGTCTACGAGCAGTACTTC.

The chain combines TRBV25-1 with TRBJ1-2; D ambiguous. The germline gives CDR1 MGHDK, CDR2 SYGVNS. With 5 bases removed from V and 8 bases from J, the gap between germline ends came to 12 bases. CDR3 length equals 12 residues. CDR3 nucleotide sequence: TGTGCCAGCAGTATCGGGGTTCGGGGCTACACCTTC. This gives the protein CASSIGVRGYTF.

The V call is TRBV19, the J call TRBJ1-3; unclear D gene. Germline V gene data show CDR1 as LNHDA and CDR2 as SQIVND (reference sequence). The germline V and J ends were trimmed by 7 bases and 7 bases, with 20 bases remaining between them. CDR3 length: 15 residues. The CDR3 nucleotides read TGTGCCAGTAACAGCGAGTCCCCTTTTGCGAACACCATATATTTT. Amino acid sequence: CASNSESPFANTIYF. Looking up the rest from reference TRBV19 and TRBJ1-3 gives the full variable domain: DGGITQSPKYLFRKEGQNVTLSCEQNLNHDAMYWYRQDPGQGLRLIYYSQIVNDFQKGDIAEGYSVSREKKESFPLTVTSAQKNPTAFYLCASNSESPFANTIYFGEGSWLTVV.